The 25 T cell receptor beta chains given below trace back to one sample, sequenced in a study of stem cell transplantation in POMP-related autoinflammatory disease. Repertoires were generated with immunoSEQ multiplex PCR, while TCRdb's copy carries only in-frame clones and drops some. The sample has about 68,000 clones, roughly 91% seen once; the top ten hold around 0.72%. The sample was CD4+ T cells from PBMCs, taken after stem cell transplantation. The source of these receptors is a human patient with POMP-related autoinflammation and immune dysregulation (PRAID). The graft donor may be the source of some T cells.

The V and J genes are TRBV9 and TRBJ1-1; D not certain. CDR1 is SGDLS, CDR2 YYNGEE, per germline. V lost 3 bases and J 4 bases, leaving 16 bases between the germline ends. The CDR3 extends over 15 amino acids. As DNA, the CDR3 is TGTGCCAGCAGCGCCAGCGCCGTGGGGAGCACTGAAGCTTTCTTT. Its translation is CASSASAVGSTEAFF.

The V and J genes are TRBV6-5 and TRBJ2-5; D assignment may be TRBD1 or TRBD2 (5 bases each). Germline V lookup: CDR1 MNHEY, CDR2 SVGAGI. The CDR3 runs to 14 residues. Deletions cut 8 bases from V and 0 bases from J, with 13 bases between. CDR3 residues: CASAGTADQETQYF. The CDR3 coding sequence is TGTGCCAGCGCCGGGACGGCGGACCAAGAGACCCAGTACTTC.

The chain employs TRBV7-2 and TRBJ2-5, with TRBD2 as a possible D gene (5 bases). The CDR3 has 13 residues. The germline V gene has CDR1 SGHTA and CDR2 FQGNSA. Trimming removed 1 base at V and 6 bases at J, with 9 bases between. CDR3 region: CASSLELAQTQYF. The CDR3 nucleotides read TGTGCCAGCAGCTTAGAGTTAGCGCAGACCCAGTACTTC.

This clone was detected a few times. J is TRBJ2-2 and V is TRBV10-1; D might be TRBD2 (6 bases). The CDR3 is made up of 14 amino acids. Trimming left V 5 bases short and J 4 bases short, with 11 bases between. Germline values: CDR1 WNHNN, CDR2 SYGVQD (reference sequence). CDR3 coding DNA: TGCGCCAGCAGTTCGGGAGACCTCACCGGGGAGCTGTTTTTT. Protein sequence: CASSSGDLTGELFF.

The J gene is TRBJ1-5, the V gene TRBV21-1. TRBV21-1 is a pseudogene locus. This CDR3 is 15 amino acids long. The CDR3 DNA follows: TGTGCCAGCAGCCTCCGACGGGCCCGGGAACAGCCCCAGCATTTT. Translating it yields CASSLRRAREQPQHF.

CDR3 nucleotide sequence: TGTGCCAGCTCACTACAGAGAAATGAGCAGTTCTTC. This codes for CASSLQRNEQFF. This chain joins TRBV18 and TRBJ2-1; D gene unclear. Trimming took off 4 bases at V and 7 bases at J, with 8 bases between the two ends. This CDR3 is built from 12 residues. In germline, CDR1 is KGHSH, CDR2 LQKENI.

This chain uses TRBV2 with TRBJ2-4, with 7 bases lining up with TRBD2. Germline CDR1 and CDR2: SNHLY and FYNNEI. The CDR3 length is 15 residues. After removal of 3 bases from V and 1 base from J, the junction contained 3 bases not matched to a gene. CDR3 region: CASSEVGGAKNIQYF. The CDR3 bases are TGTGCCAGCAGTGAGGTGGGAGGGGCCAAAAACATTCAGTACTTC.

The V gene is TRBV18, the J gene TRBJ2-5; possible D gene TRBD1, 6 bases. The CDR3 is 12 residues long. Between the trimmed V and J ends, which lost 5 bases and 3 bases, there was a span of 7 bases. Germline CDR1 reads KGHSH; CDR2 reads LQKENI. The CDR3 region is CASSNREETQYF. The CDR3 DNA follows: TGTGCCAGCTCAAACAGGGAAGAGACCCAGTACTTC.

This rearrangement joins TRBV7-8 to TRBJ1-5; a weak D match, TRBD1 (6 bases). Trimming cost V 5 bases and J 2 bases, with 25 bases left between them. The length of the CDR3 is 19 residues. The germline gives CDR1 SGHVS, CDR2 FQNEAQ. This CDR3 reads CASSPEGGTRVVGNQPQHF. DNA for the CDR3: TGTGCCAGCAGCCCCGAGGGGGGAACGAGGGTAGTTGGCAATCAGCCCCAGCATTTT.

CDR3 in amino acids: CASSHVRTDTQYF. The CDR3 DNA sequence: TGCGCCAGCAGCCACGTACGAACAGATACGCAGTATTTT. The J gene is TRBJ2-3, the V gene TRBV4-1; D uncertain. The ends were cut back, 3 bases at V and 3 bases at J, with 7 bases in the middle. CDR3 length: 13 amino acids. The germline gives CDR1 MGHRA, CDR2 YSYEKL.

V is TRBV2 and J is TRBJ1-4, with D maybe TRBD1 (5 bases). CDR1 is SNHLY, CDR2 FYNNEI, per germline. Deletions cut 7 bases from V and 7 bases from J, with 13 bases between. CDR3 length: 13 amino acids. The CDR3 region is CASTQDIVEKLFF. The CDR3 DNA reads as TGTGCCAGCACTCAGGACATAGTTGAAAAACTGTTTTTT.

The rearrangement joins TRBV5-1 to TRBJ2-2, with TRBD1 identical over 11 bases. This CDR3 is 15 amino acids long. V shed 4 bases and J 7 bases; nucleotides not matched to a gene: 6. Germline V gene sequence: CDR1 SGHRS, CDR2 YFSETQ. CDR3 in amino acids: CASSRDRGDLGELFF. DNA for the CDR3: TGCGCCAGCAGCCGGGACAGGGGGGACCTCGGGGAGCTGTTTTTT.

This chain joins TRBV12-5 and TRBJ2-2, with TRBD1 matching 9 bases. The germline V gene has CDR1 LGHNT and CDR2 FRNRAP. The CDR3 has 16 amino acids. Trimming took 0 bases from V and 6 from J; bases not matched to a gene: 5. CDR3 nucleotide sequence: TGTGCTAGTGGTTTGGTACCGGACAGGGGTCCCGGGGAGCTGTTTTTT. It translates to CASGLVPDRGPGELFF.

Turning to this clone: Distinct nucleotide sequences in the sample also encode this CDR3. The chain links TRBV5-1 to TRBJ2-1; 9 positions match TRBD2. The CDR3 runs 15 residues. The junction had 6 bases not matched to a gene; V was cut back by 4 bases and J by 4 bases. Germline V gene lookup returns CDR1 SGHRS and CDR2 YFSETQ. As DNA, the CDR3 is TGCGCCAGCAGCCTGACTAGCGGAACTTACAATGAGCAGTTCTTC. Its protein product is CASSLTSGTYNEQFF. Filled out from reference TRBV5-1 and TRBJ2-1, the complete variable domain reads KAGVTQTPRYLIKTRGQQVTLSCSPISGHRSVSWYQQTPGQGLQFLFEYFSETQRNKGNFPGRFSGRQFSNSRSEMNVSTLELGDSALYLCASSLTSGTYNEQFFGPGTRLTVL.

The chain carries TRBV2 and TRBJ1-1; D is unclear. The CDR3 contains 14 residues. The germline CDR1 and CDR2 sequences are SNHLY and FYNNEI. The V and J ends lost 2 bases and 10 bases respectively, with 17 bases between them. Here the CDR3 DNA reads TGTGCCAGCAGTGAATTAAGGGCACCGGGAGGAGCTTTCTTT. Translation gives CASSELRAPGGAFF.

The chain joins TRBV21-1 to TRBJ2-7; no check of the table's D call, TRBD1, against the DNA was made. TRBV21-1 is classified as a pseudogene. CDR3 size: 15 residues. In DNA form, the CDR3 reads TGTGCCAGCAGCACCCTGGGACAGAATTTCTACGAGCAGTACGTC. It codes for CASSTLGQNFYEQYV.

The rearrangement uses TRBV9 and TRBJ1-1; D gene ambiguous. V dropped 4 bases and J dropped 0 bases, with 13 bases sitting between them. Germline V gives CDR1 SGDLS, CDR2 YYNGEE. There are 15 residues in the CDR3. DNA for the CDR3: TGTGCCAGCAGCACAAGCAGCAGCATGAACACTGAAGCTTTCTTT. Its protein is CASSTSSSMNTEAFF.

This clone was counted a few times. The CDR3 spells CAISESGQTQHF. DNA of the CDR3: TGTGCCATCAGTGAGTCGGGCCAAACCCAGCATTTT. The chain has TRBV10-3 and TRBJ1-5; D call uncertain. CDR1 is ENHRY and CDR2 is SYGVKD in the germline V gene. The V end lost 0 bases, the J end lost 11 bases, and 8 bases lay between the germline ends. The length of the CDR3 is 12 residues.

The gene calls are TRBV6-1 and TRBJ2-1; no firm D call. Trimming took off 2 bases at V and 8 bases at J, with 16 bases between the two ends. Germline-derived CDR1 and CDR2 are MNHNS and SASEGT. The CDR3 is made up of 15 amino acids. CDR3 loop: CASSESGFPFYEQFF. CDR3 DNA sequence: TGTGCCAGCAGTGAATCGGGCTTCCCCTTCTATGAGCAGTTCTTC.

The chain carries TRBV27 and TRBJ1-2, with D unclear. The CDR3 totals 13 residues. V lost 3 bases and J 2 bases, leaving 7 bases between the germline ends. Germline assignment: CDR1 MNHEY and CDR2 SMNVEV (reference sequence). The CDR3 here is CASSLQINYGYTF. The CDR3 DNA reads TGTGCCAGCAGTTTGCAGATCAACTATGGCTACACCTTC.

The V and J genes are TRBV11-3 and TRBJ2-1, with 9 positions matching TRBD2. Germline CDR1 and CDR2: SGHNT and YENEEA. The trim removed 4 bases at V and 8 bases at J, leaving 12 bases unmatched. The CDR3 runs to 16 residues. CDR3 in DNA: TGTGCCAGCAGCTCTCCAGGGGCTAGCGGGAAGGATGAGCAGTTCTTC. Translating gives CASSSPGASGKDEQFF.

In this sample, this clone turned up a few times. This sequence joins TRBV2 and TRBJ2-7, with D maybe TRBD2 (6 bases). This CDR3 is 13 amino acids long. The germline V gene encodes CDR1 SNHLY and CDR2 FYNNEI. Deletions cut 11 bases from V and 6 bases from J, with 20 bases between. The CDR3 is CAGTGTHETEQYF. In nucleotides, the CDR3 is TGTGCCGGTACCGGGACTCATGAGACCGAGCAGTACTTC.

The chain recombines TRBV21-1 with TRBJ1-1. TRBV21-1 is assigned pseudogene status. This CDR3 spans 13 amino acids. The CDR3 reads CASRPVVGLSAFF. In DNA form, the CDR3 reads TGTGCCAGCAGACCGGTTGTAGGGTTGTCGGCTTTCTTT.

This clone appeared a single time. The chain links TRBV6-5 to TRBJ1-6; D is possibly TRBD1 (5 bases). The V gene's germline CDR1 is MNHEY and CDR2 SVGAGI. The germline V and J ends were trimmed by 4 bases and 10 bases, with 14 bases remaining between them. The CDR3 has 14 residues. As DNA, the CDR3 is TGTGCCAGCAGTTCCTGGAACCGGGGGTCACCCCTCCACTTT. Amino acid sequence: CASSSWNRGSPLHF.

This CDR3 reads CASSRSEANTEAFF. The CDR3 nucleotides read TGTGCCAGCAGCAGATCGGAGGCGAACACTGAAGCTTTCTTT. The rearrangement links TRBV3-1 (or the pseudogene TRBV3-2) to TRBJ1-1; D is unclear. The germline V and J ends were trimmed by 5 bases and 1 base, with 11 bases remaining between them. CDR3 length: 14 residues. Germline-derived CDR1 and CDR2 are LGHDT and YNNKEL (reference sequence).